This TCR beta chain appears in the sequencing data of a study of blood T cell repertoires in COVID-19 (dated by TCRdb to about 2020). Notes on the research overall: Samples covering the acute and convalescent phases of COVID-19 were provided by collaborators in the United States, Italy and Spain. The prospective study material was composed of cDNA or gDNA derived from T cells, B-cell-depleted T cells, or PBMCs. The repertoires were released in a freely available public database meant as a resource for research on the immune response to SARS-CoV-2. Deeply sampled blood TCRbeta repertoires from subjects exposed to, actively infected with, or recovered from COVID-19 were included in the dataset. Nearly every sample came with metadata listing a de-identified subject ID, COVID-19 status, age in years and sex. HLA class I and class II types, where available, came from metadata supplied by the sample provider rather than from assay-based typing. Samples came from the ongoing ImmuneRACE study (first 160 participants) plus 1,254 subjects from 6 global collaborators.

Each collaborating institution followed its own protocols to collect whole blood in K2EDTA tubes. For TCRbeta analysis, collaborators shipped samples in one of three forms: frozen whole blood, isolated PBMCs, or DNA extracted from either of those sample types. TCRbeta CDR3 regions were amplified from genomic DNA by means of the immunoSEQ Assay, a bias-controlled multiplex PCR. As for the original processing: Nucleated cell counts per sample were estimated from amplification of reference gene primers within the assay. Sequence reads were collapsed and filtered to measure the absolute abundance of every unique TCRbeta CDR3 rearrangement. For each sample, productive Simpson clonality was calculated as the square root of Simpson's diversity index over productive rearrangements. TCRdb mirrors the immuneACCESS table, restricted to in-frame sequences. Some clones are absent from its copies; in checked studies, under half trace to an unresolved V gene, and the reason for the others is unknown. V and J calls and clone size are as listed in that table; D and trimming were resolved from the DNA. In all, the sample holds more than 90,000 clones, and about four fifths of those were seen once. More than 15% of the sample rests with the top ten.

Worth noting for this clone: Its antigen is still unknown. Base qualities are not at hand, and no much larger clone is one base apart.

Beyond this particular receptor, the publication reports: The amount of clinical and demographic metadata varied by source and participant and was provided uncurated.

The sequencing sample was made of peripheral blood. The sequence derives from a man older than 75 with acute or convalescent COVID-19.

The DNA is TGTGCCAGCAGTCTTGGGAGGTACGAGCAGTACTTC. It translates to CASSLGRYEQYF. The rearrangement combines TRBV12-3 or TRBV12-4 with TRBJ2-7; the D gene is perhaps TRBD2, from 6 matching bases. From its cysteine to its phenylalanine, the CDR3 spans 12 amino acids. CDR3 DNA only is kept here, 36 bases in frame from base 1. Between the V and J ends, shortened by 5 bases and 4 bases respectively, the junction contains 9 bases.